This T cell receptor beta chain was documented in a study of cytomegalovirus exposure and HLA in healthy donors (dated by TCRdb to the late 2010s). As for the study more broadly: An earlier analysis of a few hundred of the donors reported 276 Gb of sequence data and 95 million to 120 million unique TCR beta sequences obtained from approximately 180 million T cells. The study profiled the T cell repertoires of hundreds of subjects by immunosequencing and related them to cytomegalovirus serostatus. An earlier analysis of more than 450 of the donors used high-throughput TCR beta sequencing to judge whether each TCR beta V gene segment behaved as functional or pseudogenic. The study aimed to test whether signatures of past pathogen exposure could be identified by cataloging public T cell receptors. In addition to the first cohort of 650 to 750 subjects, a separate validation cohort of 120 different subjects was used. Class I and class II HLA loci were covered by the typing at four-digit resolution. The genetic ancestry cluster associated with self-reported Caucasian donors included about 81% of the 398 genotyped donors. The number of donors typed differed by locus, with roughly 629-640 for A, B, C, DRB1 and DQB1, around 500 for DQA1, 606 for DPA1, and approximately 470 for DPB1. In a later genetic analysis, genome-wide SNP genotypes for 398 of the 666 donors were used, and that subset was treated as a discovery cohort. To predict cytomegalovirus infection status, the study combined high-throughput TCR immunosequencing, statistical association of individual TCRs with disease status, and machine learning. About 5 DR-DQ haplotypes were handled as single units for association and clustering, since linkage in the cohort was strong. All discovery cohort repertoires had been generated on a single sequencing platform. To study patterns of TCR occurrence, a later analysis re-analyzed previously published TCR beta repertoires from just over 650 donors and added high-resolution HLA genotyping. Rather than drawing on any new phenotypic data, the later analysis identified candidate immune exposures from TCR beta sequences and the way those sequences occurred across donors. Across around 400 genotyped donors of the cohort, an average of approximately 200,000 unique TCR beta nucleotide sequences per donor were sequenced, and about a sixth of those sequences were non-productive. Alongside the repertoire data, information on donor age, sex, ethnicity and CMV serostatus was compiled. An early release that covered around 590 HLA-typed donors contained around 330 gigabases of sequencing data and 65 million to 100 million unique TCR sequences.

The cohort consisted of some 730 healthy bone marrow donors. At the time of sampling, every cohort member was nominally healthy, though immune exposures that went unrecorded were likely present. The donor tested CMV seropositive and was one of the 289 seropositive cohort members. Each donor provided a peripheral blood sample, and peripheral blood mononuclear cells were used for TCR beta sequencing. The Qiagen DNeasy Blood Extraction Kit was used to extract genomic DNA from the blood cell samples. There are 15 amino acids in the CDR3, from cysteine to phenylalanine inclusive. Only the CDR3 region is kept as DNA, spanning 45 bases read in frame from base 1. Trimming removed 3 bases from V and 5 bases from J; the gene matches leave 10 bases unexplained. Based on the germline V gene (reference sequence), the CDR1 and CDR2 sequences are GTSNPN and SVGIG. Regarding this clone: What this receptor recognizes is not known. Base qualities are not at hand, and no much larger clone is one base apart.

The method behind the library was the immunoSEQ multiplex PCR assay. For the multiplex PCR, a mixture combining 60 forward primers for TCR Vbeta segments and 13 reverse primers for TCR Jbeta segments was used. The CDR3 region of rearranged TCR beta genes was amplified from genomic DNA by a multiplex PCR assay. The Illumina HiSeq System was used to sequence the amplified TCR beta libraries as 87-base-pair reads. The authors processed their data as follows. Across the 700 or so repertoires, a later analysis counted approximately 75 million unique TCR beta chains, approximately 12 million of which were shared by at least two donors. To remove PCR and sequencing errors, raw reads were error-corrected and collapsed into unique sequences using a nearest-neighbor algorithm that merged closely related sequences. Alignment of CDR3 sequences to IMGT reference sequences was used to assign V, D and J gene segments. Each retained sequence needed at least a six-nucleotide match to both a V gene segment and a J gene segment. A rearrangement was called productive if the CDR3 had no stop codons and remained in frame with V and J, and every other rearrangement was called non-productive. CDR3 was defined according to IMGT convention as the region running from the second conserved V-encoded cysteine to the conserved J-encoded phenylalanine. Sequences without an unambiguous match to a single V gene segment were excluded from the earlier analysis of a few hundred of the donors. An earlier analysis of some 610 of the donors called V segments functional above 56.7% productive rearrangements and segregating when the between-donor standard deviation exceeded 5%. A statistical classification framework was built for diagnosing cytomegalovirus status from the catalog of TCR beta chain sequences. In a later analysis, TCR nucleotide sequences were compared against IMGT/GENE-DB human TR gene sequences so that V and J genes could be assigned. In a later analysis, CDR3 sequences and most-parsimonious VDJ recombination scenarios were assigned using the TCRdist pipeline. In a later analysis, every TCR beta chain was defined by the combination of its CDR3 amino acid sequence and its V-gene family, and reads without a unique V-gene family were dropped. As a way to deal with suspected cross-contamination and a sequencing artifact, a later analysis dropped hundreds of nucleotide sequences that were highly shared and had low generation probability. A later analysis calculated a clonal expansion index for each public chain from normalized within-repertoire ranks of inferred template counts. In a later analysis, generation probabilities were computed using a VDJ recombination model fitted to out-of-frame rearrangements, and the results were checked against IGoR. Hypergeometric tests were used in a later analysis to score TCR-TCR, TCR-HLA and TCR-CMV co-occurrence, with a repertoire-size bias correction applied to the TCR pairs. To estimate false discovery rates, a later analysis permuted the HLA or CMV assignments 20 times. In a later analysis, co-occurring TCRs were grouped using DBSCAN, with TCRdist sequence similarity added in when clustering inside HLA-allele-positive subsets. For co-occurrence clustering, repertoires with fewer than 30,000 or more than 120,000 public chains were excluded, along with about five repertoires with anomalous nucleotide sharing. The table comes from immuneACCESS by way of TCRdb, which keeps in-frame sequences with V and J called. Part of the clones is missing from these tables; in studies checked, under half for an unresolved V gene and the rest for unknown reasons. D and trimming come from the DNA, and the V and J calls and clone size come from that table. The sample has approximately 160,000 clones on record, 60% to 80% of them singletons. Clones ranked in the top ten supply about 12% of the sample.

Here is what the overall study found, with its caveats: This cohort had only TCR beta chains sequenced, and the lack of alpha or paired-chain data limited which features could be detected. For the cohort, immune exposure information was limited to CMV serostatus. A cluster of highly shared sequence variants was judged likely to represent a technical artifact of the sequencing pipeline. In a later genetic analysis, fewer N-insertions in productive TCRs were reported among donors in an Asian-associated ancestry cluster than the roughly 700-donor mean. A later analysis found that HLA-associated TCR beta chains were more clonally expanded and had lower generation probabilities than equally common non-associated chains. A later analysis found that most CMV-associated TCR beta chains appeared HLA-restricted, with HLA associations seemingly driven largely by CMV exposure. Because the 87-base-pair reads could not distinguish some IMGT-functional V segments, including TRBV6-2 and TRBV6-3, those segments were excluded. According to the authors, the approach could potentially be generalized to other disease states and immunological phenotypes. A later analysis found that TCR association rates varied across HLA loci, with DRB1 alleles showing the most associated TCRs and HLA-C alleles the fewest. In both the original and validation cohorts, the classifier was reported to diagnose cytomegalovirus status with high specificity and sensitivity. A further reported finding was that TCR beta sequences accurately predicted the HLA-A and HLA-B alleles for most subjects in the first cohort. An association between a missense DCLRE1C variant and V-gene and J-gene trimming of TCR beta chains was found in a later genetic analysis and replicated in an independent cohort. Sequencing depth was assumed to be roughly uniform across donors in the presence/absence analyses, though that assumption may not hold. Assigning TCR associations to individual alleles was difficult when HLA alleles, especially DR and DQ, strongly co-occurred. Linkage disequilibrium might explain the correlated functional status among segregating V segments, but an unknown experimental factor could not be ruled out. In vitro tests confirmed that a few of the cytomegalovirus-associated TCR beta chains recognize cytomegalovirus antigens. In the study, some 160 TCR beta chains were listed as associated with cytomegalovirus. Broadly in line with IMGT annotations, most TCR beta V segments showed up in productive rearrangements about 87% or about 30% of the time in an earlier analysis of several hundred of the donors. In a later analysis, 16,951 TCR beta sequences were associated with specific HLA alleles at a false discovery rate of 0.05. Several of the top co-occurrence clusters appeared to be linked to parvovirus B19, influenza, CMV and Epstein-Barr virus, according to a later analysis. HLA typing was unavailable for some donors at each locus, so association tests used only the typed subset. Because counts were too low, about 17 rarely observed V segments, including chromosome 9 orphons, were excluded from the earlier analysis of some 590 of the donors. Most TCR sequences were observed very rarely across donors, whereas some public TCRs were present in many individuals.

The rearrangement joined TRBV30 to TRBJ2-1; 7 nucleotides in the junction match TRBD1. The receptor's source is a woman in her forties or fifties in good health and CMV-seropositive. The sample taken for sequencing was PBMCs. The CDR3 reads CAWSPQGTVDNEQFF. The nucleotides read TGTGCCTGGAGCCCCCAAGGGACAGTCGACAATGAGCAGTTCTTC.